The 20 T cell receptor beta chains below come from one sample, sequenced in a study of Ad26.COV2.S vaccination and SARS-CoV-2 variants. Treatment reported: roughly 20 received Ad26.COV2.S at low or high dose, single or two shots; about 5 received placebo; per-sample allocation not given. The samples were gathered on day 63 after the first injection of vaccine or placebo. Clones were read by immunoSEQ multiplex PCR, and TCRdb kept only the in-frame ones, dropping some. Among around 320,000 clones listed, 85% to 90% were seen once. The source was peripheral blood, collected in a trial of Ad26.COV2.S vaccine versus placebo. These receptors came from a person between 18 and 59 years old who received the Ad26.COV2.S COVID-19 vaccine or a placebo.

The rearrangement links TRBV19 to TRBJ2-1; 9 bases fit TRBD1. With 5 bases clipped from V and 6 bases from J, the junction kept 8 bases outside the gene matches. Germline CDR1 and CDR2: LNHDA and SQIVND (reference sequence). CDR3 length: 15 residues. CDR3 region: CASSLGTGSGNEQFF. In DNA form, the CDR3 reads TGTGCCAGTAGTCTCGGGACAGGGAGTGGCAATGAGCAGTTCTTC.

The rearrangement joins TRBV7-8 to TRBJ2-3; D is undetermined. V was shortened by 5 bases and J by 2 bases, with 5 bases between the two germline ends. CDR1 and CDR2 from the germline V gene are SGHVS and FQNEAQ. There are 12 residues in the CDR3. The CDR3 here is CASSPYTDTQYF. CDR3 in DNA: TGTGCCAGCAGCCCTTACACAGATACGCAGTATTTT.

The V gene is TRBV20-1, the J gene TRBJ2-3, with 8 bases identical to TRBD1. The CDR3 totals 14 residues. Germline-derived CDR1 and CDR2 are DFQATT and SNEGSKA (reference sequence). V lost 3 bases to trimming and J lost 4 bases; unmatched junction nucleotides: 6. CDR3 region: CSASLSGGADTQYF. The CDR3 DNA follows: TGCAGTGCTAGTCTGTCAGGGGGCGCAGATACGCAGTATTTT.

The gene calls are TRBV7-9 and TRBJ1-5; D is unresolved. V was cut by 2 bases and J by 4 bases, with 3 bases left in between. The CDR3 is 12 residues long. Per germline, CDR1 SEHNR and CDR2 FQNEAQ (reference sequence). The CDR3 sequence is CASSLQNQPQHF. CDR3 nucleotide sequence: TGTGCCAGCAGCTTACAGAATCAGCCCCAGCATTTT.

The gene calls are TRBV30 and TRBJ1-1, with a possible D match to TRBD1 (6 bases). V gave up 1 base and J gave up 1 base, with 7 bases separating them. The length of the CDR3 is 13 residues. Germline V gene lookup returns CDR1 GTSNPN and CDR2 SVGIG (reference sequence). CDR3 protein: CAWSGGQNTEAFF. The CDR3 DNA is TGTGCCTGGAGTGGGGGACAGAACACTGAAGCTTTCTTT.

This chain joins TRBV7-9 and TRBJ1-1; D is ambiguous. The ends were cut back, 5 bases at V and 5 bases at J, with 12 bases in the middle. The CDR3 covers 13 residues. In germline, CDR1 is SEHNR, CDR2 FQNEAQ (reference sequence). The CDR3 reads CASSPPQRTEAFF. CDR3 coding DNA: TGTGCCAGCAGCCCACCCCAACGGACTGAAGCTTTCTTT. The full variable domain, rest sourced from reference TRBV7-9 and TRBJ1-1, is DTGVSQNPRHKITKRGQNVTFRCDPISEHNRLYWYRQTLGQGPEFLTYFQNEAQLEKSRLLSDRFSAERPKGSFSTLEIQRTEQGDSAMYLCASSPPQRTEAFFGQGTRLTVV.

Comments on this clone: The same CDR3 can be traced to other DNA sequences in this sample. The V call is TRBV18, the J call TRBJ2-5, with D maybe TRBD1 (5 bases). This CDR3 has 13 residues. V was trimmed by 1 base and J by 2 bases, leaving 5 bases between them. CDR1 KGHSH and CDR2 LQKENI come from the germline V gene. CDR3 bases: TGTGCCAGCTCACCACAGGGGCAAGAGACCCAGTACTTC. It translates to CASSPQGQETQYF.

This clone was seen only once. This chain joins TRBV27 and TRBJ2-2; perhaps TRBD2 as D (6 bases). Trimming took off 2 bases at V and 6 bases at J, with 10 bases between the two ends. Germline CDR1 reads MNHEY; CDR2 reads SMNVEV (reference sequence). The CDR3 extends over 14 amino acids. CDR3 residues: CASSLRGLAGELFF. The CDR3 bases are TGTGCCAGCAGTTTACGGGGGTTGGCCGGGGAGCTGTTTTTT.

The chain is built from TRBV30 and TRBJ1-5; TRBD1 matches at 7 bases. Per germline, CDR1 GTSNPN and CDR2 SVGIG (reference sequence). Trimming took 2 bases from V and 7 from J; bases not matched to a gene: 11. CDR3 length equals 15 residues. The CDR3 coding sequence is TGTGCCTGGAGTCCCCCCCGGGCAGGGGGACAGCCCCAGCATTTT. Translated: CAWSPPRAGGQPQHF.

This sequence joins TRBV9 and TRBJ1-3, with 9 bases matching TRBD1. This CDR3 is built from 15 residues. V shed 3 bases and J 3 bases; nucleotides not matched to a gene: 4. Germline assignment: CDR1 SGDLS and CDR2 YYNGEE. In DNA, the CDR3 is TGTGCCAGCAGCGGACAGGGGGACCTTGGAAACACCATATATTTT. Its translation: CASSGQGDLGNTIYF. The variable domain in full, with the rest retrieved from reference TRBV9 and TRBJ1-3, is DSGVTQTPKHLITATGQRVTLRCSPRSGDLSVYWYQQSLDQGLQFLIQYYNGEERAKGNILERFSAQQFPDLHSELNLSSLELGDSALYFCASSGQGDLGNTIYFGEGSWLTVV.

The CDR3, as DNA: TGTGCCAGCAGTCGCCCCTTGTCGGGCCTTAGCAATCAGCCCCAGCATTTT. This codes for CASSRPLSGLSNQPQHF. The J gene is TRBJ1-5, the V gene TRBV6-2 or TRBV6-3; the D is unclear. From germline, CDR1 is MNHEY and CDR2 SVGEGT. Trimming left V 5 bases short and J 0 bases short, with 17 bases between. This CDR3 region has 17 residues.

There are a few counts of this clone. The chain has TRBV2 and TRBJ2-2; D might be TRBD1 (6 bases). Looked up from germline, CDR1 is SNHLY and CDR2 is FYNNEI. The V end was cut by 5 bases, the J end by 7 bases, with 17 bases between. The CDR3 is made up of 15 amino acids. The CDR3 region has the DNA TGTGCCAGCAGTCCACCGGGGACATTAGGCGGGGAGCTGTTTTTT. Translation gives CASSPPGTLGGELFF. Drawing the rest from reference TRBV2 and TRBJ2-2, the complete variable domain is EPEVTQTPSHQVTQMGQEVILRCVPISNHLYFYWYRQILGQKVEFLVSFYNNEISEKSEIFDDQFSVERPDGSNFTLKIRSTKLEDSAMYFCASSPPGTLGGELFFGEGSRLTVL.

The gene calls are TRBV5-1 and TRBJ2-3; tentative D call: TRBD1 (5 bases). This CDR3 is built from 13 residues. The V gene's germline CDR1 is SGHRS and CDR2 YFSETQ. V was cut by 2 bases and J by 6 bases, with 10 bases left in between. The CDR3 reads CASSLGAGDTQYF. The CDR3 nucleotides are TGCGCCAGCAGCTTAGGAGCAGGGGATACGCAGTATTTT.

V is TRBV7-2 and J is TRBJ1-1; no clear D. The CDR3 consists of 13 residues. Deletions cut 6 bases from V and 4 bases from J, with 12 bases between. CDR1 SGHTA and CDR2 FQGNSA come from the germline V gene. CDR3 region: CASSFPGSTEAFF. Written as DNA, the CDR3 is TGTGCCAGCAGTTTTCCTGGGTCCACTGAAGCTTTCTTT.

The chain carries TRBV5-4 and TRBJ1-2; D remains unclear. The V and J ends lost 0 bases and 4 bases respectively, with 13 bases between them. The CDR3 extends over 15 amino acids. CDR1 is SGHNT, CDR2 YYREEE, per germline (reference sequence). Here the CDR3 reads CASSLDTSVIYGYTF. Here the CDR3 DNA reads TGTGCCAGCAGCTTGGACACATCGGTGATCTATGGCTACACCTTC. The variable domain in full, completed from reference TRBV5-4 and TRBJ1-2, reads ETGVTQSPTHLIKTRGQQVTLRCSSQSGHNTVSWYQQALGQGPQFIFQYYREEENGRGNFPPRFSGLQFPNYSSELNVNALELDDSALYLCASSLDTSVIYGYTFGSGTRLTVV.

This chain uses TRBV3-1 (or the pseudogene TRBV3-2) with TRBJ2-2, with D unclear. Germline V gene data show CDR1 as LGHDT and CDR2 as YNNKEL (reference sequence). The CDR3 runs 14 residues. V lost 4 bases and J 2 bases, leaving 8 bases between the germline ends. Written as DNA, the CDR3 is TGTGCCAGCAGCCGTCTCAGCAACACCGGGGAGCTGTTTTTT. Amino acids: CASSRLSNTGELFF.

This sequence joins TRBV6-2 or TRBV6-3 and TRBJ2-7; 10 positions agree with TRBD1. CDR1 MNHEY and CDR2 SVGEGT come from the germline V gene. The V and J ends lost 6 bases and 7 bases, in that order; junction bases with no gene match: 9. The CDR3 is 14 amino acids. Here the CDR3 DNA reads TGTGCCAGCAGCCCCGACAGGGGGCTTAGTGAGCAGTACTTC. Translating gives CASSPDRGLSEQYF.

The V call is TRBV7-2, the J call TRBJ2-5; D tentatively reads TRBD1 or TRBD2 (6 bases each). Germline V gene lookup returns CDR1 SGHTA and CDR2 FQGNSA. CDR3 size: 15 residues. Trimming removed 7 bases at V and 4 bases at J, with 19 bases between. DNA of the CDR3: TGTGCCAGCACTTTTCTCCCCGGGGGCCGAGAGACCCAGTACTTC. It encodes CASTFLPGGRETQYF.

CDR3 sequence (DNA): TGTGCCAGAAGCTTTGCCTCCTCTTTGGATGGCTACACCTTC. It specifies CARSFASSLDGYTF. This chain uses TRBV5-3 with TRBJ1-2, with D unclear. TRBV5-3 counts as an open reading frame of uncertain function. The CDR3 extends over 14 amino acids. V was trimmed by 2 bases and J by 6 bases, leaving 14 bases between them.

The genes are TRBV5-1 and TRBJ1-2; 8 positions match TRBD1. The germline V gene has CDR1 SGHRS and CDR2 YFSETQ. The CDR3 extends over 13 amino acids. After removal of 5 bases from V and 7 bases from J, the junction contained 7 bases not matched to a gene. CDR3 bases: TGCGCCAGCAGTTATGGACAGGGCTCTGGCTACACCTTC. This encodes CASSYGQGSGYTF.